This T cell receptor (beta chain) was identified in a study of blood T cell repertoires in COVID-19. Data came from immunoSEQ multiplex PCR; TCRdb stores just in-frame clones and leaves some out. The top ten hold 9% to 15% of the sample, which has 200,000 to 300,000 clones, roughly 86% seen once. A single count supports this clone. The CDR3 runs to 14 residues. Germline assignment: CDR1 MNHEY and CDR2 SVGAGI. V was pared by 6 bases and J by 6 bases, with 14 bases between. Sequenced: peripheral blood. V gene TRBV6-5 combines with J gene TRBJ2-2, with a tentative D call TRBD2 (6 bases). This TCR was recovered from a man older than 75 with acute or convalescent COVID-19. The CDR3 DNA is TGTGCCAGCAGGGTAGCGGACTTTTCCGGGGAGCTGTTTTTT. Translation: CASRVADFSGELFF.